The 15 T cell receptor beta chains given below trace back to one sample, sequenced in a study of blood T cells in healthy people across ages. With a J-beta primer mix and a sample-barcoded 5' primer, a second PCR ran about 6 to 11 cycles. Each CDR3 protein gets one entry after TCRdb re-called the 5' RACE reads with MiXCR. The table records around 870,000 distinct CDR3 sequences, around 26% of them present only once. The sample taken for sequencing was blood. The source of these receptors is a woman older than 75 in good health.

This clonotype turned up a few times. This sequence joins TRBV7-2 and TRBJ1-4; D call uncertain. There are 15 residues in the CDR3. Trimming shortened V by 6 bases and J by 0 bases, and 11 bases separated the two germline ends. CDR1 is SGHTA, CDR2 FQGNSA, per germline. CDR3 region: CASRPTGATNEKLFF. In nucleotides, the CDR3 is TGTGCCAGCAGACCGACGGGAGCAACTAATGAAAAACTGTTTTTT.

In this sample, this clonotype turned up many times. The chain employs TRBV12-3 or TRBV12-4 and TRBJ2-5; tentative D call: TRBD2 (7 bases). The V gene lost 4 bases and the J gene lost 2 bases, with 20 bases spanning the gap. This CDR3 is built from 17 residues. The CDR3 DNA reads TGTGCCAGCAGTTCATCCCCAGGGGAGGGGATTCAAGAGACCCAGTACTTC. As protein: CASSSSPGEGIQETQYF.

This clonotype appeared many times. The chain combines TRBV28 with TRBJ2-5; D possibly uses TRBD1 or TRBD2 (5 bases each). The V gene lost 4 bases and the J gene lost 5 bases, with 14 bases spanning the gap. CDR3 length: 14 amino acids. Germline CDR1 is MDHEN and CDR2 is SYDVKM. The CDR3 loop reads CASSSIGTRETQYF. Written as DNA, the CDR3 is TGTGCCAGCAGTTCAATCGGGACGAGGGAGACCCAGTACTTC.

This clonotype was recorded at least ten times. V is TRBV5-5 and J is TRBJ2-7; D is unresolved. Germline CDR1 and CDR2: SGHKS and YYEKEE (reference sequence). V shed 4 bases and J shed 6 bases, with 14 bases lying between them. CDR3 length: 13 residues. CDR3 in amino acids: CASSLARTREQYF. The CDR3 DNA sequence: TGTGCCAGCAGCCTGGCCAGGACCCGCGAGCAGTACTTC.

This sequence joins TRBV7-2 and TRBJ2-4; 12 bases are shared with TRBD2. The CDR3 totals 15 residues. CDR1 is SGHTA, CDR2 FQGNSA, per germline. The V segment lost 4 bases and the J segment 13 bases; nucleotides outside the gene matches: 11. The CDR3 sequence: CASSSRASGGELQYF. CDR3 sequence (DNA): TGTGCCAGCAGCTCGAGGGCTAGCGGGGGGGAGCTGCAGTACTTC.

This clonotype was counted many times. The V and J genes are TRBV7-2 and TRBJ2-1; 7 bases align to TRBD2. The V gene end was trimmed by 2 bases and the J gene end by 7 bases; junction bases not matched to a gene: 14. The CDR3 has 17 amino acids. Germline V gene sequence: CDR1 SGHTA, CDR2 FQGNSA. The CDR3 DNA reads TGTGCCAGCAGCTTACAACCAGCGGGGACTTTAGGGAATGAGCAGTTCTTC. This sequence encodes CASSLQPAGTLGNEQFF.

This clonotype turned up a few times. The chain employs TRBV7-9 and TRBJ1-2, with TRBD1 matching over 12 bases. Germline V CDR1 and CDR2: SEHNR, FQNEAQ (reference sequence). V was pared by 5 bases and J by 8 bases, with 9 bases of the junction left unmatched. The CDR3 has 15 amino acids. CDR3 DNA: TGTGCCAGCAGCACTGCGGGACAGGGGGCTCGGGGCTACACCTTC. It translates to CASSTAGQGARGYTF.

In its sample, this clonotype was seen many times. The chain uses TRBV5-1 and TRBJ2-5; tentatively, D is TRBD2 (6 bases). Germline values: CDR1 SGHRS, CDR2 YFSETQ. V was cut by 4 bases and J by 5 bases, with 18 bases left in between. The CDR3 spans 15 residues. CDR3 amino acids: CASSQGLPRGETQYF. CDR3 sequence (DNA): TGCGCCAGCAGCCAGGGACTCCCCCGGGGGGAGACCCAGTACTTC. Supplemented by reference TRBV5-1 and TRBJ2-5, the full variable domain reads KAGVTQTPRYLIKTRGQQVTLSCSPISGHRSVSWYQQTPGQGLQFLFEYFSETQRNKGNFPGRFSGRQFSNSRSEMNVSTLELGDSALYLCASSQGLPRGETQYFGPGTRLLVL.

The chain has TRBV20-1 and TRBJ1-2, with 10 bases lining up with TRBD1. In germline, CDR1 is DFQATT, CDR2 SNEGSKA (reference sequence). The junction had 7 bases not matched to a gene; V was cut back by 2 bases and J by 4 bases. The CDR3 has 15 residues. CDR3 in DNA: TGCAGTGCTAGACCTAGGGACAGGGGAAGCTATGGCTACACCTTC. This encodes CSARPRDRGSYGYTF.

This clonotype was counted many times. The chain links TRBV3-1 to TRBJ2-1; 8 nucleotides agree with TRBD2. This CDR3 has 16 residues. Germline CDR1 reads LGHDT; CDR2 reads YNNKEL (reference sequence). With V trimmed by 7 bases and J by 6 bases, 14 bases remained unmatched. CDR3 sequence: CASTREPAGVFNEQFF. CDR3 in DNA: TGTGCCAGCACCCGAGAACCAGCGGGGGTCTTCAATGAGCAGTTCTTC.

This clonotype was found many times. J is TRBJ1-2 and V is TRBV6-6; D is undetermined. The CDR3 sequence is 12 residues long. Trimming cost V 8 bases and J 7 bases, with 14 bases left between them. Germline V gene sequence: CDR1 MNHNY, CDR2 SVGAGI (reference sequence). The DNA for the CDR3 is TGTGCCAGCCTGGGCAGGTCAGCTGGCTACACCTTC. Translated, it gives CASLGRSAGYTF.

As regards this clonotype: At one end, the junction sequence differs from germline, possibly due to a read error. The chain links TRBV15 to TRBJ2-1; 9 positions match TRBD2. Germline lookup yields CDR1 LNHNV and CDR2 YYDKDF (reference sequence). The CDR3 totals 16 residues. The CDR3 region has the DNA TGTGCCACCAGCAGAGCACTAGCGGGCTCCCACAATGAGCAGTTCTTC. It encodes CATSRALAGSHNEQFF.

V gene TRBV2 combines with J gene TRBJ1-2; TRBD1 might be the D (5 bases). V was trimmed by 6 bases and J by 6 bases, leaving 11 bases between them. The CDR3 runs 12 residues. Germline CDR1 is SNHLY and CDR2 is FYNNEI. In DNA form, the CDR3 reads TGTGCCAGCAGGGAGGGGTTCAATGGCTACACCTTC. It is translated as CASREGFNGYTF.

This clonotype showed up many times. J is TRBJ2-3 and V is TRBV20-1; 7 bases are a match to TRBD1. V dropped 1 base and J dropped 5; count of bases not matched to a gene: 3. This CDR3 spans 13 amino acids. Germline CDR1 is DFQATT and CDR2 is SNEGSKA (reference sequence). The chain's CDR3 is CSARATGLDTQYF. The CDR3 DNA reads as TGCAGTGCTAGAGCGACAGGGTTAGATACGCAGTATTTT.

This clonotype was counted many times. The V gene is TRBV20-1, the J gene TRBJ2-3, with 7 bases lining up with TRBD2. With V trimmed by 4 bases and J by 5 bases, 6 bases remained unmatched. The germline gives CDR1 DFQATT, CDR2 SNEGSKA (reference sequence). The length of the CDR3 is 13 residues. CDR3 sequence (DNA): TGCAGTGCTAATCTAGCGGTGGGAGATACGCAGTATTTT. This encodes CSANLAVGDTQYF.